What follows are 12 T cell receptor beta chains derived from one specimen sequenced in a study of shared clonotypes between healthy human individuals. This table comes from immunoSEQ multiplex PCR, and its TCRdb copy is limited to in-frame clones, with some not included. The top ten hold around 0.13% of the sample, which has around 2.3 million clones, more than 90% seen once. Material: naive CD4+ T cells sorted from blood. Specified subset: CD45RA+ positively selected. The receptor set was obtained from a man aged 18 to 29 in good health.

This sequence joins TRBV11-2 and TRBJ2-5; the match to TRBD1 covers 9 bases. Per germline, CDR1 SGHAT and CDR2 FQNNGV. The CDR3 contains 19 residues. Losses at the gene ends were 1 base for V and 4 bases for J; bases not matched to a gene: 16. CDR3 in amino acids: CASSLGGTGRSIRAETQYF. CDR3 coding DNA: TGTGCCAGCAGCTTAGGAGGGACAGGGCGTTCAATAAGAGCAGAGACCCAGTACTTC.

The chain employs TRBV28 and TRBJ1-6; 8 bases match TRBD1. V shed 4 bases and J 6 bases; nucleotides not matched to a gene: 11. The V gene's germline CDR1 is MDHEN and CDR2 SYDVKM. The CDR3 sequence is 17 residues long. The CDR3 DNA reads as TGTGCCAGCAGTTCAAGTAACGACAGGGGCGGTAATTCACCCCTCCACTTT. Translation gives CASSSSNDRGGNSPLHF.

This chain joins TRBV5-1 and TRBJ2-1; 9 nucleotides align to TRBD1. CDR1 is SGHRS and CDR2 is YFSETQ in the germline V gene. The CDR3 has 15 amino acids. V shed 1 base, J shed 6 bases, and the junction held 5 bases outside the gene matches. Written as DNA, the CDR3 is TGCGCCAGCAGCTTGAGGGACAGGGCCTCCAATGAGCAGTTCTTC. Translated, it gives CASSLRDRASNEQFF.

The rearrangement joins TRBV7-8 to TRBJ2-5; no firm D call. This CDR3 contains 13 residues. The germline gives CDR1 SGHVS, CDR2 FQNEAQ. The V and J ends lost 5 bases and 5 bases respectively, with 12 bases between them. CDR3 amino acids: CASSRSDTETQYF. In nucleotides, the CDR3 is TGTGCCAGCAGCAGAAGCGACACGGAGACCCAGTACTTC. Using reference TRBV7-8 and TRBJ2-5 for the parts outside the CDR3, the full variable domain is GAGVSQSPRYKVAKRGQDVALRCDPISGHVSLFWYQQALGQGPEFLTYFQNEAQLDKSGLPSDRFFAERPEGSVSTLKIQRTQQEDSAVYLCASSRSDTETQYFGPGTRLLVL.

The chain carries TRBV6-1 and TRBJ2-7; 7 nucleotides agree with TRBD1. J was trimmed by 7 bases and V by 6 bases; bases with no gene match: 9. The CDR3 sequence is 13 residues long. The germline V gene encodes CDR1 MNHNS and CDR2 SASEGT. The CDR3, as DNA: TGTGCCAGCAGGGCAGGGGGTTTTTCGGAGCAGTACTTC. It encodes CASRAGGFSEQYF.

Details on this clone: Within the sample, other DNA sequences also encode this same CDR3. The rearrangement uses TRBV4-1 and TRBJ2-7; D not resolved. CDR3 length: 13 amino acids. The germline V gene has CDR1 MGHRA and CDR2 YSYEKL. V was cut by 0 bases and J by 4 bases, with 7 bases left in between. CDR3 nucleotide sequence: TGCGCCAGCAGCCAAGACGGTCTTTACGAGCAGTACTTC. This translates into CASSQDGLYEQYF.

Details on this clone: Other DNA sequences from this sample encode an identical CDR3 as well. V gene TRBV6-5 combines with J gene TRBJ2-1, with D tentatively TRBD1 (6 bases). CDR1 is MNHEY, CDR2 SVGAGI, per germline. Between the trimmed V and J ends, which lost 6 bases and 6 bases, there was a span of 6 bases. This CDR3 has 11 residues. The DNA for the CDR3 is TGTGCCAGCAGCAGGGGCAATGAGCAGTTCTTC. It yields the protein CASSRGNEQFF.

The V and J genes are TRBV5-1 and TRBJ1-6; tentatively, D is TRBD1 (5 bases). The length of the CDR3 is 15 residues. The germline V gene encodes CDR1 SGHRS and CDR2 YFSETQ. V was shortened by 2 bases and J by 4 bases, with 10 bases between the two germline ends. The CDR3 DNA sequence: TGCGCCAGCAGCTTACGGGACCTTTATAATTCACCCCTCCACTTT. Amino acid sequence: CASSLRDLYNSPLHF.

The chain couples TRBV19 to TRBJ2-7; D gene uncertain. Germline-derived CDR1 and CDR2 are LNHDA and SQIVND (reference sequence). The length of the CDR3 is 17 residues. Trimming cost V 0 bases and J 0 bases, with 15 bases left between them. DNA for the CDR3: TGTGCCAGTAGTATAGATCTTGCGGAAACCAGCTCCTACGAGCAGTACTTC. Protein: CASSIDLAETSSYEQYF.

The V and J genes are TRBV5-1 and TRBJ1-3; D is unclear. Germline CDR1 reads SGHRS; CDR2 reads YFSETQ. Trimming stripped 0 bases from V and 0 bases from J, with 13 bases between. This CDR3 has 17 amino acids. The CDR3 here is CASSLGAGGYSGNTIYF. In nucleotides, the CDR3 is TGCGCCAGCAGCTTGGGAGCAGGAGGCTACTCTGGAAACACCATATATTTT.

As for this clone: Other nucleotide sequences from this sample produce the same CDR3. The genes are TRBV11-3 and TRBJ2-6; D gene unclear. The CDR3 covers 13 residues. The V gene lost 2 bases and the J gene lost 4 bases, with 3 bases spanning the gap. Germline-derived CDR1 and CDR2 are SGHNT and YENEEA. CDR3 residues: CASSLSGANVLTF. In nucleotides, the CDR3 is TGTGCCAGCAGCTTATCCGGGGCCAACGTCCTGACTTTC.

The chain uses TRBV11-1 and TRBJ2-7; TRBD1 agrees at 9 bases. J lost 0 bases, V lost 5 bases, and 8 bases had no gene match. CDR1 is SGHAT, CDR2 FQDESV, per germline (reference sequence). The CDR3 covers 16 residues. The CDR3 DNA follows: TGTGCCAGCAGCCGAATCGGGACAGGGAGCTCCTACGAGCAGTACTTC. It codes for CASSRIGTGSSYEQYF. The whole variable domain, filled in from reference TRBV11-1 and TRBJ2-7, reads EAEVAQSPRYKITEKSQAVAFWCDPISGHATLYWYRQILGQGPELLVQFQDESVVDDSQLPKDRFSAERLKGVDSTLKIQPAELGDSAMYLCASSRIGTGSSYEQYFGPGTRLTVT.